Presented here are 4 T cell receptor beta chains from one specimen sequenced in a study of T-cell reconstitution after alpha-beta-depleted transplantation in children. Library preparation (for TCRbeta) was performed with unique molecular identifiers. TCRdb processed the PCR reads anew with MiXCR; each CDR3 protein has one entry. Counted here are around 580,000 distinct CDR3 sequences, 25% to 30% occurring once; the ten biggest clones make up approximately 39%. The sample consisted of PBMCs, taken before TCRalphabeta/CD19-depleted stem cell transplant. The origin of the receptors is a boy under two years old with Wiskott-Aldrich syndrome, due to receive a stem cell transplant.

The chain recombines TRBV13 with TRBJ2-3, with 11 bases matching TRBD2. Germline V gene lookup returns CDR1 PRHDT and CDR2 FYEKMQ (reference sequence). CDR3 size: 18 residues. The V and J ends lost 5 bases and 6 bases, in that order; junction bases with no gene match: 16. CDR3 loop: CASSRSPSGRTFHDTQYF. The CDR3 DNA reads TGTGCCAGCAGCCGCAGCCCTAGCGGGAGGACCTTTCACGATACGCAGTATTTT.

V usage is TRBV2 and J usage is TRBJ2-7; unclear D gene. CDR3 length: 16 amino acids. Looked up from germline, CDR1 is SNHLY and CDR2 is FYNNEI. V shed 5 bases and J shed 2 bases, with 19 bases lying between them. The CDR3 nucleotides are TGTGCCAGCAGTCCCGGCCGAACTCGAGTAACCTACGAGCAGTACTTC. Its protein is CASSPGRTRVTYEQYF.

This clonotype turned up a few times. The V call is TRBV9, the J call TRBJ2-1; TRBD2 matches 12 bases. V lost 0 bases and J lost 6; bases outside the gene matches: 1. Per the germline V gene, CDR1 is SGDLS and CDR2 is YYNGEE. The CDR3 runs 15 residues. This CDR3 reads CASSVATSGSNEQFF. The CDR3 DNA is TGTGCCAGCAGCGTAGCGACTAGCGGGAGCAATGAGCAGTTCTTC.

V is TRBV5-1 and J is TRBJ2-1; TRBD1 aligns across 7 bases. CDR1 is SGHRS and CDR2 is YFSETQ in the germline V gene. The ends lost 0 bases at V and 15 bases at J; junction bases unmatched: 9. CDR3 length: 13 residues. The CDR3 loop reads CASSLEGATGRFF. CDR3 nucleotide sequence: TGCGCCAGCAGCTTGGAGGGGGCGACAGGGCGGTTCTTC.